A single sample gave rise to the 29 T cell receptor beta chains below, sequenced in a study of lymphopenia after photon versus proton radiotherapy. Profiling relied on immunoSEQ multiplex PCR, and the TCRdb table lists in-frame clones only, not all of them. The sample consists of more than 70,000 clones, around 83% of them appearing once. The material was peripheral blood, obtained from a patient treated with proton-based radiotherapy. All receptors derive from a man aged 55 to 70 with pancreatic cancer.

The chain carries TRBV5-1 and TRBJ2-7, with 7 bases fitting TRBD1. CDR1 and CDR2 from the germline V gene are SGHRS and YFSETQ. Losses at the gene ends were 5 bases for V and 3 bases for J; bases not matched to a gene: 5. The CDR3 runs to 13 residues. The CDR3 protein is CASSHGTVYEQYF. The CDR3 region has the DNA TGCGCCAGCAGTCACGGGACAGTCTACGAGCAGTACTTC.

The gene calls are TRBV7-6 and TRBJ2-3, with D perhaps assigned TRBD1 or TRBD2 (5 bases each). CDR3 length: 15 residues. Germline CDR1 is SGHVS and CDR2 is FNYEAQ. Trimming took off 1 base at V and 2 bases at J, with 10 bases between the two ends. CDR3 residues: CASSLGGLNTDTQYF. In nucleotides, the CDR3 is TGTGCCAGCAGCTTAGGGGGGTTAAACACAGATACGCAGTATTTT. Complete variable domain (other parts from reference TRBV7-6 and TRBJ2-3): GAGVSQSPRYKVTKRGQDVALRCDPISGHVSLYWYRQALGQGPEFLTYFNYEAQQDKSGLPNDRFSAERPEGSISTLTIQRTEQRDSAMYRCASSLGGLNTDTQYFGPGTRLTVL.

The CDR3 here is CSVGAGPDNEKLFF. The CDR3 bases are TGCAGCGTCGGCGCCGGCCCCGATAATGAAAAACTGTTTTTT. The chain recombines TRBV29-1 with TRBJ1-4; D uncertain. This CDR3 comprises 14 residues. CDR1 and CDR2 from the germline V gene are SQVTM and ANQGSEA. Trimming pared 6 bases from V and 4 bases from J, leaving 15 bases between. Based on the CDR3 plus reference TRBV29-1 and TRBJ1-4, the full variable domain is SAVISQKPSRDICQRGTSLTIQCQVDSQVTMMFWYRQQPGQSLTLIATANQGSEATYESGFVIDKFPISRPNLTFSTLTVSNMSPEDSSIYLCSVGAGPDNEKLFFGSGTQLSVL.

This chain links TRBV7-2 with TRBJ2-3; 9 nucleotides line up with TRBD2. Germline trimming cut 1 base from V and 4 bases from J; bases unmatched to any gene: 6. The germline V gene encodes CDR1 SGHTA and CDR2 FQGNSA. The length of the CDR3 is 16 residues. CDR3 sequence: CASSLVAGGPPDTQYF. In DNA, the CDR3 is TGTGCCAGCAGCTTAGTGGCGGGAGGGCCACCAGATACGCAGTATTTT.

The chain couples TRBV28 to TRBJ1-5; D is unresolved. Trimming took 4 bases from V and 3 from J, leaving 10 bases between them. Per the germline V gene, CDR1 is MDHEN and CDR2 is SYDVKM. This CDR3 is 14 amino acids long. In DNA, the CDR3 is TGTGCCAGCAGTTCCCCGGGCTCCAATCAGCCCCAGCATTTT. Its translation: CASSSPGSNQPQHF.

The table lists this clone with a count of one. The gene calls are TRBV6-5 and TRBJ2-5; the D gene is possibly TRBD1 (7 bases). Trimming took 6 bases from V and 1 from J, leaving 15 bases between them. This CDR3 region has 15 residues. Germline CDR1 MNHEY, CDR2 SVGAGI. The CDR3 DNA sequence: TGTGCCAGCAGCGATTACAGGGGAGGCCAAGAGACCCAGTACTTC. Amino acid sequence: CASSDYRGGQETQYF.

V gene TRBV7-2 combines with J gene TRBJ2-7, with 8 nucleotides matching TRBD2. From germline, CDR1 is SGHTA and CDR2 FQGNSA. Trimming removed 4 bases from V and 4 bases from J; junction bases left unmatched: 12. The CDR3 runs to 16 residues. The CDR3 nucleotides are TGTGCCAGCAGCTCGACCCTACCGGGACTAGGGTACGAGCAGTACTTC. It yields the protein CASSSTLPGLGYEQYF.

This chain joins TRBV4-2 and TRBJ2-1; D may be TRBD1 or TRBD2 (5 bases each). The CDR3 totals 15 residues. V lost 0 bases and J lost 5, with 11 bases in between. CDR1 and CDR2 from the germline V gene are LGHNA and YNFKEQ. The CDR3 coding sequence is TGTGCCAGCAGCCAAGATTGGGACCTAGACAATGAGCAGTTCTTC. Its protein product is CASSQDWDLDNEQFF.

The chain links TRBV28 to TRBJ1-2; 10 bases match TRBD1. Trimming at V came to 5 bases and at J to 8 bases, leaving 5 bases not matched to a gene. The CDR3 is 13 residues long. Germline lookup yields CDR1 MDHEN and CDR2 SYDVKM. CDR3 DNA: TGTGCCAGCAGTAGACAGGGGGCGAGGGGCTACACCTTC. As protein: CASSRQGARGYTF.

The CDR3 region has the DNA TGTGCCAGCAGCGTAAGGGCGGACTCCACCGGGGAGCTGTTTTTT. Its translation: CASSVRADSTGELFF. This chain uses TRBV9 with TRBJ2-2; tentatively, D is TRBD2 (5 bases). V was trimmed by 1 base and J by 4 bases, leaving 11 bases between them. The CDR3 length is 15 residues. CDR1 is SGDLS and CDR2 is YYNGEE in the germline V gene.

The gene calls are TRBV7-2 and TRBJ2-1; no firm D call. CDR1 is SGHTA, CDR2 FQGNSA, per germline. The V and J ends lost 1 base and 13 bases respectively, with 8 bases between them. The CDR3 length is 11 residues. CDR3 in amino acids: CASSLDRVQFF. The CDR3, as DNA: TGTGCCAGCAGCTTAGATAGAGTCCAGTTCTTC.

The chain has TRBV7-9 and TRBJ2-2; D is possibly TRBD1 (6 bases). Trimming pared 7 bases from V and 4 bases from J, leaving 16 bases between. Germline values: CDR1 SEHNR, CDR2 FQNEAQ (reference sequence). This CDR3 region has 15 residues. The CDR3 is CASNGIQGFTGELFF. The CDR3 DNA sequence: TGTGCCAGCAACGGGATACAGGGTTTCACCGGGGAGCTGTTTTTT.

V is TRBV21-1 and J is TRBJ2-4; TRBD1 is the table's D call, not checked against the DNA. TRBV21-1 is a pseudogene. This CDR3 spans 20 amino acids. CDR3 DNA sequence: TGTGCCAGCAGCAAGGGTTGGACAGGGAAGGTTTTGGGAGCCAAAAACATTCAGTACTTC. This encodes CASSKGWTGKVLGAKNIQYF.

CDR3 bases: TGTGCCAGCAGTAGAGGTGCCGGGGAGCTGTTTTTT. Its translation is CASSRGAGELFF. This chain connects TRBV6-5 to TRBJ2-2, with D unresolved. The CDR3 contains 12 residues. The germline gives CDR1 MNHEY, CDR2 SVGAGI. Trimming took 5 bases from V and 6 from J, leaving 7 bases between them.

The chain employs TRBV5-1 and TRBJ2-1; possibly TRBD2 for D (5 bases). The CDR3 loop spans 14 amino acids. CDR1 and CDR2 from the germline V gene are SGHRS and YFSETQ. V lost 0 bases, J lost 5 bases, and 9 bases lay in between. DNA for the CDR3: TGCGCCAGCAGCTTGGGGCGGGTTGACAATGAGCAGTTCTTC. It is translated as CASSLGRVDNEQFF. The full variable domain, with the rest looked up from reference TRBV5-1 and TRBJ2-1, is KAGVTQTPRYLIKTRGQQVTLSCSPISGHRSVSWYQQTPGQGLQFLFEYFSETQRNKGNFPGRFSGRQFSNSRSEMNVSTLELGDSALYLCASSLGRVDNEQFFGPGTRLTVL.

This clone was found a few times. The chain's CDR3 is CASSQPGRTYEQYF. CDR3 DNA: TGCGCCAGCAGCCAACCCGGACGGACCTACGAGCAGTACTTC. The chain links TRBV4-1 to TRBJ2-7; D is unclear. This CDR3 is 14 amino acids long. Looked up from germline, CDR1 is MGHRA and CDR2 is YSYEKL. Trimming took 2 bases from V and 2 from J, leaving 10 bases between them.

The table lists this clone with a few counts. The rearrangement joins TRBV14 to TRBJ1-2; a possible D gene is TRBD1 (5 bases). V was shortened by 4 bases and J by 1 base, with 7 bases between the two germline ends. The germline gives CDR1 SGHDN, CDR2 FVKESK. CDR3 length: 13 amino acids. The CDR3 reads CASSRQGNYGYTF. In DNA, the CDR3 is TGTGCCAGCAGCCGCCAGGGTAACTATGGCTACACCTTC.

The rearrangement uses TRBV18 and TRBJ1-4; 7 bases fit TRBD1. Per germline, CDR1 KGHSH and CDR2 LQKENI. With 1 base clipped from V and 5 bases from J, the junction kept 7 bases outside the gene matches. This CDR3 comprises 16 residues. The DNA for the CDR3 is TGTGCCAGCTCACCACGGGCCGCAGGGGGGAATGAAAAACTGTTTTTT. As protein: CASSPRAAGGNEKLFF.

The CDR3 DNA follows: TGTGCCAGCAGCTTGTCTCAAAGCTCCTACGAGCAGTACTTC. It yields the protein CASSLSQSSYEQYF. This chain joins TRBV7-9 and TRBJ2-7; D is uncertain. The germline V gene encodes CDR1 SEHNR and CDR2 FQNEAQ (reference sequence). The CDR3 is 14 residues long. Trimming shortened V by 3 bases and J by 0 bases, and 9 bases separated the two germline ends.

The chain has TRBV12-5 and TRBJ1-1; perhaps TRBD1 as D (6 bases). This CDR3 spans 20 amino acids. CDR1 and CDR2 from the germline V gene are LGHNT and FRNRAP. The germline V and J ends were trimmed by 2 bases and 2 bases, with 27 bases remaining between them. In nucleotides, the CDR3 is TGTGCTAGTGGTTTGAACTCCATCGGTCAAGTCCAGGGGCGAAACACTGAAGCTTTCTTT. It encodes CASGLNSIGQVQGRNTEAFF.

The chain combines TRBV18 with TRBJ2-7; 7 bases agree with TRBD1. This CDR3 has 13 residues. Germline CDR1 reads KGHSH; CDR2 reads LQKENI. With V trimmed by 5 bases and J by 9 bases, 10 bases remained unmatched. CDR3 bases: TGTGCCAGCTCAGCGCAGGACAGGACGGGGCAGTACTTC. It translates to CASSAQDRTGQYF.

The chain combines TRBV7-9 with TRBJ2-7; 11 positions agree with TRBD1. The CDR3 loop spans 18 amino acids. Germline-derived CDR1 and CDR2 are SEHNR and FQNEAQ (reference sequence). The ends lost 3 bases at V and 1 base at J; junction bases unmatched: 11. This CDR3 is CASSFSSGTGGASYEQYF. The DNA for the CDR3 is TGTGCCAGCAGCTTTTCCTCGGGGACAGGGGGTGCTTCCTACGAGCAGTACTTC.

This clone was observed once. The gene calls are TRBV19 and TRBJ2-3; 9 positions agree with TRBD1. The length of the CDR3 is 15 residues. The germline V gene encodes CDR1 LNHDA and CDR2 SQIVND (reference sequence). V dropped 7 bases and J dropped 0; count of bases not matched to a gene: 5. The CDR3 region has the DNA TGTGCCAGTACCCCGGGACAGGGAAGCACAGATACGCAGTATTTT. Its protein product is CASTPGQGSTDTQYF. Variable domain in full (rest from reference TRBV19 and TRBJ2-3): DGGITQSPKYLFRKEGQNVTLSCEQNLNHDAMYWYRQDPGQGLRLIYYSQIVNDFQKGDIAEGYSVSREKKESFPLTVTSAQKNPTAFYLCASTPGQGSTDTQYFGPGTRLTVL.

The chain joins TRBV7-2 to TRBJ2-3; D is perhaps TRBD1 or TRBD2 (7 bases each). The V gene's germline CDR1 is SGHTA and CDR2 FQGNSA. Between the trimmed V and J ends, which lost 2 bases and 1 base, there was a span of 22 bases. This CDR3 has 19 residues. CDR3: CASSLYHSGGRGRTDTQYF. The CDR3 nucleotides are TGTGCCAGCAGCTTATACCACTCAGGGGGGAGGGGTCGCACAGATACGCAGTATTTT.

The chain employs TRBV6-1 and TRBJ2-7; D unresolved. V gave up 6 bases and J gave up 0 bases, with 15 bases separating them. The CDR3 runs to 15 residues. Germline V gene lookup returns CDR1 MNHNS and CDR2 SASEGT. The CDR3 DNA reads TGTGCCAGCAGCGGGCACAGCAGTAGCTCCTACGAGCAGTACTTC. Translation gives CASSGHSSSSYEQYF.

CDR3 protein: CASSQGATLNTEAFF. DNA of the CDR3: TGTGCCAGCAGTCAGGGGGCGACTTTAAACACTGAAGCTTTCTTT. The V and J genes are TRBV2 and TRBJ1-1; 8 bases match TRBD1. Germline V gene data show CDR1 as SNHLY and CDR2 as FYNNEI. Losses at the gene ends were 5 bases for V and 2 bases for J; bases not matched to a gene: 7. This CDR3 is 15 amino acids long.

The chain employs TRBV10-3 and TRBJ2-1; 9 bases map to TRBD1. The CDR3 sequence is 16 residues long. In germline, CDR1 is ENHRY, CDR2 SYGVKD. Trimming at V came to 5 bases and at J to 3 bases, leaving 8 bases not matched to a gene. In DNA, the CDR3 is TGTGCCATCAGTCAATCCGGGACAGGGATCTACAATGAGCAGTTCTTC. Translating it yields CAISQSGTGIYNEQFF.

The chain has TRBV30 and TRBJ2-7; 9 positions match TRBD1. V dropped 3 bases and J dropped 4; count of bases not matched to a gene: 10. The CDR3 length is 15 residues. Germline CDR1 GTSNPN, CDR2 SVGIG (reference sequence). The CDR3: CAWRKPYRGRYEQYF. The CDR3 bases are TGTGCCTGGAGAAAGCCCTACAGGGGGCGGTACGAGCAGTACTTC.

This clone was observed once. The V and J genes are TRBV4-2 and TRBJ2-2; 13 bases line up with TRBD2. The CDR3 is 17 amino acids. Germline CDR1 LGHNA, CDR2 YNFKEQ. The junction had 10 bases not matched to a gene; V was cut back by 6 bases and J by 6 bases. As DNA, the CDR3 is TGTGCCAGCAGACCGGGACTAGCGGGATTAGCCGCCGGGGAGCTGTTTTTT. This sequence encodes CASRPGLAGLAAGELFF.